This is a list of T cell receptor beta chains from one sample in a study of cytomegalovirus exposure and HLA in healthy donors. Only in-frame clones appear in the TCRdb table, and some are missing; sequencing was by immunoSEQ multiplex PCR. In total, the table holds fewer than 150,000 clones. What was sequenced was PBMCs. These receptors originate from a man aged 40-55 years in good health and CMV-seronegative. Both conserved end residues are part of each CDR3. The order of the fields is CDR3 protein, CDR3 DNA, J gene, D gene, V gene. D genes are given only for firm matches.

CDR3: CASTGTSRGQETQYF; DNA: TGTGCCAGCACCGGGACTAGCAGGGGGCAAGAGACCCAGTACTTC; J: TRBJ2-5; D: TRBD2; V: TRBV27
CDR3: CASSVEGGRNSPLHF; DNA: TGTGCCAGCAGCGTAGAAGGGGGCAGGAATTCACCCCTCCACTTT; J: TRBJ1-6; D: TRBD1; V: TRBV9
CDR3: CASSPEGETAFF; DNA: TGTGCCAGCAGCCCAGAAGGGGAAACGGCTTTCTTT; J: TRBJ1-1; D: -; V: TRBV7-9
CDR3: CASSVDRGTDTQYF; DNA: TGCGCCAGCAGCGTCGACAGGGGTACAGATACGCAGTATTTT; J: TRBJ2-3; D: TRBD1; V: TRBV5-1
CDR3: CASSNALSGGGADTQYF; DNA: TGTGCCAGCAGCAACGCATTGAGCGGGGGTGGGGCAGATACGCAGTATTTT; J: TRBJ2-3; D: TRBD2; V: TRBV7-8
CDR3: CASTTGGWETQYF; DNA: TGTGCCAGCACAACGGGCGGGTGGGAGACCCAGTACTTC; J: TRBJ2-5; D: -; V: TRBV7-2
CDR3: CASSLVSGGSYGQYF; DNA: TGTGCCAGCAGCTTGGTTAGCGGGGGATCCTACGGGCAGTACTTC; J: TRBJ2-7; D: TRBD2; V: TRBV5-6
CDR3: CASSLGQGGSETQYF; DNA: TGTGCCAGCAGCTTAGGACAGGGAGGTTCGGAGACCCAGTACTTC; J: TRBJ2-5; D: TRBD1; V: TRBV7-3
CDR3: CASSPRTSGTYEQYF; DNA: TGCGCCAGCAGTCCACGGACTAGCGGGACCTACGAGCAGTACTTC; J: TRBJ2-7; D: TRBD2; V: TRBV5-1
CDR3: CASGLGVLGYTF; DNA: TGTGCTAGTGGTTTAGGGGTGCTTGGCTACACCTTC; J: TRBJ1-2; D: -; V: TRBV12-5
CDR3: CASSQEKGTGGSYEQYF; DNA: TGCGCCAGCAGCCAAGAAAAGGGGACAGGGGGCTCCTACGAGCAGTACTTC; J: TRBJ2-7; D: TRBD1; V: TRBV4-1
CDR3: CATSLEGGKNEKLFF; DNA: TGTGCCACCAGCCTCGAGGGGGGGAAAAATGAAAAACTGTTTTTT; J: TRBJ1-4; D: -; V: TRBV15
CDR3: CASSRQGAINQPQHF; DNA: TGTGCCAGTAGTAGACAGGGGGCTATTAATCAGCCCCAGCATTTT; J: TRBJ1-5; D: TRBD1; V: TRBV19
CDR3: CASSQGYRGTDTQYF; DNA: TGCGCCAGCAGCCAAGGGTACAGGGGCACAGATACGCAGTATTTT; J: TRBJ2-3; D: -; V: TRBV4-3
CDR3: CASSHRQGVGEQYF; DNA: TGTGCCAGCTCACACCGACAGGGCGTGGGCGAGCAGTACTTC; J: TRBJ2-7; D: TRBD1; V: TRBV18
CDR3: CASSFTRFTTGEQYF; DNA: TGTGCCAGCAGCTTTACTCGCTTCACCACAGGGGAGCAGTACTTC; J: TRBJ2-7; D: -; V: TRBV11-2
CDR3: CASSPSALGGGKSYEQYF; DNA: TGTGCCAGCTCACCAAGTGCCCTGGGCGGGGGGAAGTCCTACGAGCAGTACTTC; J: TRBJ2-7; D: TRBD2; V: TRBV18
CDR3: CASSLEAQGRYTF; DNA: TGTGCCAGCAGCTTAGAGGCGCAGGGCCGCTACACCTTC; J: TRBJ1-2; D: -; V: TRBV7-2
CDR3: CASSPGLGPDTQYF; DNA: TGTGCCAGCAGCCCCGGACTAGGCCCAGATACGCAGTATTTT; J: TRBJ2-3; D: TRBD2; V: TRBV4-2
CDR3: CASSLGGQGHYGYTF; DNA: TGTGCCAGCAGCTTAGGAGGCCAGGGTCACTATGGCTACACCTTC; J: TRBJ1-2; D: -; V: TRBV7-6
CDR3: CSQGGALTDTQYF; DNA: TGCAGCCAAGGGGGGGCTTTAACAGATACGCAGTATTTT; J: TRBJ2-3; D: -; V: TRBV29-1
CDR3: CATLGRTGRSEKLFF; DNA: TGTGCCACCCTAGGCCGGACAGGGCGAAGTGAAAAACTGTTTTTT; J: TRBJ1-4; D: TRBD1; V: TRBV6-5
CDR3: CASSIVSGGADNSPLHF; DNA: TGTGCCAGTAGTATAGTAAGTGGAGGGGCGGATAATTCACCCCTCCACTTT; J: TRBJ1-6; D: -; V: TRBV19
CDR3: CASSSQGVPYEQYF; DNA: TGTGCCAGTAGTAGTCAGGGGGTCCCATACGAGCAGTACTTC; J: TRBJ2-7; D: TRBD1; V: TRBV19
CDR3: CASSFLTGSGSYEQYF; DNA: TGTGCCAGCAGTTTCTTGACAGGGTCCGGCTCCTACGAGCAGTACTTC; J: TRBJ2-7; D: TRBD1; V: TRBV7-9